The 23 T cell receptor beta chains listed next were all sequenced from one sample in a study of OX40 agonist ivuxolimab in advanced cancers. TCRdb's table, derived via immunoSEQ multiplex PCR, lists solely in-frame clones and lacks some. There are 74,000 or so clones in the sample; around 92% occur only once, and about 9% lies in the top ten. Sequences were derived from CD4+ or CD8+ T cells sorted from blood, sampled in a trial of the OX40 agonist ivuxolimab. These receptors came from an adult with an advanced solid tumor such as melanoma, head and neck, liver or kidney cancer.

The chain joins TRBV19 to TRBJ1-3; D gene uncertain. The germline V gene encodes CDR1 LNHDA and CDR2 SQIVND (reference sequence). The length of the CDR3 is 14 residues. Trimming shortened V by 6 bases and J by 2 bases, and 11 bases separated the two germline ends. CDR3 in amino acids: CASSLAGPGNTIYF. The CDR3 nucleotides are TGTGCCAGTAGCTTGGCAGGCCCTGGAAACACCATATATTTT.

For the CDR3, the DNA is TGTGCCAGTAAGTCCATATCGGTGGGGGCCAACGTCCTGACTTTC. As protein: CASKSISVGANVLTF. The chain combines TRBV19 with TRBJ2-6; D remains ambiguous. The V and J ends lost 7 bases and 4 bases respectively, with 14 bases between them. Per the germline V gene, CDR1 is LNHDA and CDR2 is SQIVND (reference sequence). The CDR3 has 15 amino acids.

Here the CDR3 reads CASSPSEDEQYF. The CDR3 region has the DNA TGTGCCAGCAGCCCTAGCGAGGACGAGCAGTACTTC. J is TRBJ2-7 and V is TRBV28; possible D gene TRBD2, 6 bases. V lost 6 bases and J 5 bases, leaving 11 bases between the germline ends. Germline V gene sequence: CDR1 MDHEN, CDR2 SYDVKM. This CDR3 is 12 amino acids long.

The chain employs TRBV5-1 and TRBJ2-4; no clear D gene. The V and J ends lost 9 bases and 0 bases respectively, with 13 bases between them. The CDR3 totals 14 residues. Germline CDR1 SGHRS, CDR2 YFSETQ. The CDR3: CAIDRSIAKNIQYF. The CDR3 DNA is TGCGCCATTGACCGAAGCATAGCCAAAAACATTCAGTACTTC.

The chain uses TRBV10-2 and TRBJ2-7, with D possibly matching TRBD1 (6 bases). Looked up from germline, CDR1 is WSHSY and CDR2 is SAAADI. The CDR3 sequence is 15 residues long. Trimming pared 4 bases from V and 0 bases from J, leaving 13 bases between. CDR3 in amino acids: CASSAIGTLSYEQYF. The CDR3 DNA sequence: TGCGCCAGCAGTGCCATCGGGACACTCTCCTACGAGCAGTACTTC.

The chain is built from TRBV19 and TRBJ2-5; tentatively, D is TRBD1 (6 bases). The CDR3 length is 13 residues. CDR1 is LNHDA, CDR2 SQIVND, per germline (reference sequence). V lost 8 bases to trimming and J lost 2 bases, with 12 bases between them. The CDR3 loop is CASADSIQETQYF. CDR3 DNA: TGTGCCAGTGCGGACAGTATACAAGAGACCCAGTACTTC. Variable domain in full (rest from reference TRBV19 and TRBJ2-5): DGGITQSPKYLFRKEGQNVTLSCEQNLNHDAMYWYRQDPGQGLRLIYYSQIVNDFQKGDIAEGYSVSREKKESFPLTVTSAQKNPTAFYLCASADSIQETQYFGPGTRLLVL.

The chain recombines TRBV2 with TRBJ2-3; a possible D gene is TRBD1 (5 bases). The CDR3 totals 13 residues. Germline V lookup: CDR1 SNHLY, CDR2 FYNNEI. The V gene lost 1 base and the J gene lost 7 bases, with 9 bases spanning the gap. The CDR3 is CASSEETANTQYF. CDR3 sequence (DNA): TGTGCCAGCAGTGAAGAGACAGCTAATACGCAGTATTTT.

The genes are TRBV5-1 and TRBJ2-1; 12 bases agree with TRBD2. The length of the CDR3 is 15 residues. J gave up 9 bases and V 4 bases, and 8 bases lay outside the gene matches. Germline CDR1 and CDR2: SGHRS and YFSETQ. DNA for the CDR3: TGCGCCAGCAGCCCTAGCGGGAGGGATCTTAGTGAGCAGTTCTTC. It yields the protein CASSPSGRDLSEQFF.

This rearrangement joins TRBV5-6 to TRBJ2-2; 8 bases agree with TRBD1. Germline V gene lookup returns CDR1 SGHDT and CDR2 YYEEEE. The trim removed 5 bases at V and 6 bases at J, leaving 12 bases unmatched. CDR3 length equals 16 residues. The CDR3 spells CASSSIEQGDAGELFF. The CDR3 DNA reads as TGTGCCAGCAGTTCTATCGAACAGGGGGACGCCGGGGAGCTGTTTTTT.

V is TRBV7-9 and J is TRBJ2-5, with 11 nucleotides matching TRBD1. This CDR3 has 14 amino acids. V was pared by 4 bases and J by 10 bases, with 8 bases of the junction left unmatched. Germline CDR1 is SEHNR and CDR2 is FQNEAQ (reference sequence). The CDR3 loop reads CASSSPGQGVIQYF. The CDR3 coding sequence is TGTGCCAGCAGCTCTCCGGGACAGGGGGTAATCCAGTACTTC.

This sequence joins TRBV27 and TRBJ1-1, with D possibly matching TRBD1 (6 bases). V lost 4 bases and J lost 6, with 15 bases in between. CDR3 length equals 14 residues. Per germline, CDR1 MNHEY and CDR2 SMNVEV (reference sequence). CDR3: CASSSLRGTAEAFF. The CDR3 DNA reads as TGTGCCAGCAGTTCCTTGAGGGGGACTGCTGAAGCTTTCTTT.

The V call is TRBV28, the J call TRBJ1-2; 7 nucleotides match TRBD1. After removal of 3 bases from V and 6 bases from J, the junction contained 10 bases not matched to a gene. The CDR3 is 15 amino acids. CDR1 is MDHEN and CDR2 is SYDVKM in the germline V gene. DNA for the CDR3: TGTGCCAGCAGTTTCTCTTCAGGGGGTTACAATGGCTACACCTTC. This gives the protein CASSFSSGGYNGYTF.

The chain carries TRBV10-3 and TRBJ2-7; 9 nucleotides align to TRBD1. This CDR3 is 13 amino acids long. The germline V gene has CDR1 ENHRY and CDR2 SYGVKD. The junction had 3 bases not matched to a gene; V was cut back by 6 bases and J by 3 bases. CDR3 region: CAISRTGDYEQYF. The CDR3 DNA follows: TGTGCCATCAGCCGGACAGGGGACTACGAGCAGTACTTC.

V and J are TRBV19 and TRBJ1-2; 7 bases are shared with TRBD1. V shed 4 bases and J 12 bases; nucleotides not matched to a gene: 11. The CDR3 is made up of 13 amino acids. The germline CDR1 and CDR2 sequences are LNHDA and SQIVND (reference sequence). CDR3 sequence (DNA): TGTGCCAGTAGTAGACAGGGAGGAAACAAAGACACCTTC. This encodes CASSRQGGNKDTF. Using reference TRBV19 and TRBJ1-2 for the parts outside the CDR3, the full variable domain is DGGITQSPKYLFRKEGQNVTLSCEQNLNHDAMYWYRQDPGQGLRLIYYSQIVNDFQKGDIAEGYSVSREKKESFPLTVTSAQKNPTAFYLCASSRQGGNKDTFGSGTRLTVV.

The chain couples TRBV5-1 to TRBJ2-6; D gene ambiguous. CDR1 SGHRS and CDR2 YFSETQ come from the germline V gene. The CDR3 has 14 residues. V was trimmed by 4 bases and J by 6 bases, leaving 11 bases between them. This chain's CDR3 is CASSAAGLANVLTF. The DNA for the CDR3 is TGCGCCAGCAGCGCCGCAGGCCTGGCCAACGTCCTGACTTTC.

With regard to this clone: Its ends do not fully match the called genes, so a read error is possible. V and J are TRBV7-7 and TRBJ2-3; D not resolved. The CDR3 contains 14 residues. CDR1 is SSHAT and CDR2 is FNYEAQ in the germline V gene (reference sequence). Written as DNA, the CDR3 is TGTGCTAGCAGTCTAGACCGGGCCGCAGATACGCAGTATTTT. Its translation: CASSLDRAADTQYF.

The rearrangement joins TRBV6-1 to TRBJ1-2; D remains ambiguous. Germline CDR1 is MNHNS and CDR2 is SASEGT. CDR3 size: 14 residues. Trimming removed 5 bases from V and 6 bases from J, with 16 bases in between. CDR3 nucleotides: TGTGCCAGCAGTCCCTGGGGAGGCTGGAATGGCTACACCTTC. This sequence encodes CASSPWGGWNGYTF.

The V gene is TRBV19, the J gene TRBJ1-2; tentatively, D is TRBD1 (6 bases). The CDR3 consists of 13 residues. The V end lost 2 bases, the J end lost 11 bases, and 15 bases lay between the germline ends. CDR1 is LNHDA and CDR2 is SQIVND in the germline V gene (reference sequence). CDR3 bases: TGTGCCAGTAGTATATCTCCGGGACACCGGTACACCTTC. Translated, it gives CASSISPGHRYTF.

The rearrangement joins TRBV28 to TRBJ2-5; maybe TRBD2 (5 bases). CDR3 length: 14 amino acids. Germline V lookup: CDR1 MDHEN, CDR2 SYDVKM. V shed 2 bases and J shed 7 bases, with 14 bases lying between them. The CDR3 is CASSLVSNRGTQYF. CDR3 coding DNA: TGTGCCAGCAGTTTAGTAAGCAACCGGGGGACCCAGTACTTC.

This clone appeared a few times. The J gene is TRBJ1-5, the V gene TRBV6-9, with 8 positions matching TRBD1. Per the germline V gene, CDR1 is MNHGY and CDR2 is SVAAGI. This CDR3 spans 15 amino acids. V lost 7 bases, J lost 2 bases, and 7 bases stayed unmatched. CDR3 region: CASTAGQERNQPQHF. The DNA of the CDR3 is TGTGCCAGCACGGCGGGACAGGAACGCAATCAGCCCCAGCATTTT.

This chain connects TRBV5-4 to TRBJ2-3; TRBD1 matches 10 bases. CDR1 is SGHNT and CDR2 is YYREEE in the germline V gene (reference sequence). V shed 5 bases, J shed 3 bases, and the junction held 3 bases outside the gene matches. CDR3 length: 14 residues. The CDR3 nucleotides are TGTGCCAGCAGACCGGGACAGGGGACAGATACGCAGTATTTT. It yields the protein CASRPGQGTDTQYF.

This chain joins TRBV11-2 and TRBJ2-6; D gene uncertain. CDR1 and CDR2 (germline): SGHAT, FQNNGV. The CDR3 is 14 residues long. Trimming shortened V by 6 bases and J by 4 bases, and 10 bases separated the two germline ends. The CDR3 DNA sequence: TGTGCCAGCAGTGAAGTTACAGGGGCCAACGTCCTGACTTTC. It specifies CASSEVTGANVLTF. The full variable domain, rest sourced from reference TRBV11-2 and TRBJ2-6, is EAGVAQSPRYKIIEKRQSVAFWCNPISGHATLYWYQQILGQGPKLLIQFQNNGVVDDSQLPKDRFSAERLKGVDSTLKIQPAKLEDSAVYLCASSEVTGANVLTFGAGSRLTVL.

V gene TRBV6-6 combines with J gene TRBJ2-3; D is unresolved. V was trimmed by 8 bases and J by 6 bases, leaving 12 bases between them. Germline V lookup: CDR1 MNHNY, CDR2 SVGAGI (reference sequence). There are 12 residues in the CDR3. For the CDR3, the DNA is TGTGCCAGCGCCCCCGGTGGGGATACGCAGTATTTT. Protein product: CASAPGGDTQYF.